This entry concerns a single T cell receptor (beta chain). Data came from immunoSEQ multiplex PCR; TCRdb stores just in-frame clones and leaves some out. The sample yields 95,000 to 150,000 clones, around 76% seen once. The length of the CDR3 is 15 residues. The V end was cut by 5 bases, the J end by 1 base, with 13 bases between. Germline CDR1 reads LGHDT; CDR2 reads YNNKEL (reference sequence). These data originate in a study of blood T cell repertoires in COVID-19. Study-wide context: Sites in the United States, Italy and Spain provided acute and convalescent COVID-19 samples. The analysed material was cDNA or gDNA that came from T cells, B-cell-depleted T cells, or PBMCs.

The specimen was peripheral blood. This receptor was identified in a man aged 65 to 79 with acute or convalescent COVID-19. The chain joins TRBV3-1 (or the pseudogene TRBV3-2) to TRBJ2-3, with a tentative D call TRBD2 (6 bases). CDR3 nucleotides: TGTGCCAGCAGCATGGGACTTACCCGCACAGATACGCAGTATTTT. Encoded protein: CASSMGLTRTDTQYF.